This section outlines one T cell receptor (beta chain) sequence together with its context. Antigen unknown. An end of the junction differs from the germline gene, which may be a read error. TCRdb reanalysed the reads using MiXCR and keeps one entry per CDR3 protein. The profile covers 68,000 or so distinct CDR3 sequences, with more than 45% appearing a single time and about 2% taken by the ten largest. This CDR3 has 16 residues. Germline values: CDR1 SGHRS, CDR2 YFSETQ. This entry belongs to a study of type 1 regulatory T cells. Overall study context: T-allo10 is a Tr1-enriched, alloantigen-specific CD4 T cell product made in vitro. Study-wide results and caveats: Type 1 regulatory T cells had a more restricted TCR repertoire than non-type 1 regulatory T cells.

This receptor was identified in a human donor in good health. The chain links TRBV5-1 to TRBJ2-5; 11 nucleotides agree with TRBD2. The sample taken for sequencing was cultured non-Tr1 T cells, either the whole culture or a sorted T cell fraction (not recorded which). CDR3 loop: CANSRRLAGGQETQYF. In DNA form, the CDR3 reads TGCGCCAACAGCCGTCGGCTAGCGGGGGGACAAGAGACCCAGTACTTC.